One sample yielded the 8 T cell receptor beta chains listed below, sequenced in a study of shared clonotypes between healthy human individuals. The table came from immunoSEQ multiplex PCR; TCRdb's copy has only in-frame clones and leaves some out. The repertoire holds about 600,000 clones, with approximately 97% as singletons. The sequenced sample was naive CD4+ T cells sorted from blood. The subset: CD45RA+ positively selected. The receptors come from a woman aged 30 to 39 in good health.

This chain joins TRBV11-1 and TRBJ2-1; TRBD2 might be the D (6 bases). CDR1 is SGHAT, CDR2 FQDESV, per germline (reference sequence). Trimming shortened V by 6 bases and J by 0 bases, and 15 bases separated the two germline ends. CDR3 length: 16 amino acids. This chain's CDR3 is CASRRYSGSSYNEQFF. The CDR3 region has the DNA TGTGCCAGCAGACGATATAGCGGAAGCTCCTACAATGAGCAGTTCTTC.

This clone was counted a single time. This rearrangement joins TRBV5-4 to TRBJ1-2, with TRBD1 matching 7 bases. The germline V gene has CDR1 SGHNT and CDR2 YYREEE (reference sequence). Germline trimming cut 0 bases from V and 8 bases from J; bases unmatched to any gene: 7. The CDR3 contains 14 residues. CDR3 residues: CASSLADRAGGYTF. CDR3 DNA sequence: TGTGCCAGCAGCTTGGCCGACAGGGCTGGCGGCTACACCTTC.

This chain uses TRBV29-1 with TRBJ1-6; 8 bases agree with TRBD1. This CDR3 has 12 amino acids. Germline lookup yields CDR1 SQVTM and CDR2 ANQGSEA. After removal of 6 bases from V and 8 bases from J, the junction contained 3 bases not matched to a gene. The CDR3 DNA follows: TGCAGCGTACAGACAGGGGATTCACCCCTCCACTTT. Residues: CSVQTGDSPLHF.

The rearrangement links TRBV5-6 to TRBJ2-1, with D hard to call. The CDR3 contains 15 residues. Germline V gives CDR1 SGHDT, CDR2 YYEEEE. Trimming cost V 0 bases and J 8 bases, with 15 bases left between them. The CDR3 nucleotides are TGTGCCAGCAGCTTGGTCGGGTTCGGCATGGATGAGCAGTTCTTC. Translation: CASSLVGFGMDEQFF.

The V call is TRBV5-6, the J call TRBJ2-5; 11 nucleotides line up with TRBD2. The V gene's germline CDR1 is SGHDT and CDR2 YYEEEE. V lost 4 bases, J lost 2 bases, and 10 bases stayed unmatched. The CDR3 runs to 17 residues. The CDR3 loop is CASSQKVGLAVQETQYF. The DNA of the CDR3 is TGTGCCAGCAGCCAAAAAGTGGGACTAGCGGTACAAGAGACCCAGTACTTC.

V is TRBV5-1 and J is TRBJ2-7, with 10 bases aligning to TRBD1. The CDR3 contains 16 residues. Germline values: CDR1 SGHRS, CDR2 YFSETQ. The ends lost 4 bases at V and 5 bases at J; junction bases unmatched: 12. The chain's CDR3 is CASSMFLGQGLHEQYF. CDR3 in DNA: TGCGCCAGCAGCATGTTTTTGGGACAGGGGCTTCACGAGCAGTACTTC.

The V call is TRBV5-1, the J call TRBJ1-1; D is unclear. This CDR3 comprises 14 residues. Germline loops: CDR1 SGHRS, CDR2 YFSETQ. V was cut by 0 bases and J by 0 bases, with 6 bases left in between. In DNA form, the CDR3 reads TGCGCCAGCAGCTTGGAAGTGATGAACACTGAAGCTTTCTTT. This encodes CASSLEVMNTEAFF.

The gene calls are TRBV5-1 and TRBJ2-3, with TRBD2 identical over 7 bases. The CDR3 has 14 residues. The V and J ends lost 0 bases and 6 bases, in that order; junction bases with no gene match: 4. Germline V lookup: CDR1 SGHRS, CDR2 YFSETQ. CDR3 sequence reads: CASSLEAGRDTQYF. Written as DNA, the CDR3 is TGCGCCAGCAGCTTGGAAGCGGGACGGGATACGCAGTATTTT.